This T cell receptor beta chain comes out of a study of T cell repertoires in cytomegalovirus infection. This clonotype was found a few times. Antigen unknown. Findings and limits, study-wide: Identification of carriers of CMV plus the relevant HLA was performed using cumulative public TCR beta family frequency.

TCRdb itself ran the reads through MiXCR, one entry per CDR3 protein. The sample lists 700,000 to 900,000 distinct CDR3 sequences; 25% to 30% were seen once. The germline V gene has CDR1 ENHRY and CDR2 SYGVKD. The germline V and J ends were trimmed by 3 bases and 4 bases, with 18 bases remaining between them. This CDR3 spans 16 amino acids. V is TRBV10-3 and J is TRBJ1-1; D gene uncertain. The TCR originated in a human donor in good health (CMV status not recorded). Some clones in this sample may be carry-over from other donors' samples. The sequenced sample was cultured CD8+ T cells from PBMCs, obtained from culture after CMV antigen stimulation. Here the CDR3 DNA reads TGTGCCATCAGTGAACGGGGAGGCGCGGAAGGCACTGAAGCTTTCTTT. Protein sequence: CAISERGGAEGTEAFF.